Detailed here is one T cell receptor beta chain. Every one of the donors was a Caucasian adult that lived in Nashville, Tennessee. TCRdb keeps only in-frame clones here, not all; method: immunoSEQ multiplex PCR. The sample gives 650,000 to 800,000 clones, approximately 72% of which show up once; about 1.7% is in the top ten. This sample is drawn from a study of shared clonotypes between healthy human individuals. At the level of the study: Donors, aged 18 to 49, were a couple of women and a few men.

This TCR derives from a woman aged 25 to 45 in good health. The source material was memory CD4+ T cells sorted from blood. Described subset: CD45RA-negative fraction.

CDR3 nucleotides: TGTGCCAGCAGCTTAGTCCCGAACTCCTACAATGAGCAGTTCTTC. Its protein product is CASSLVPNSYNEQFF. This chain links TRBV13 with TRBJ2-1, with D unclear. Looked up from germline, CDR1 is PRHDT and CDR2 is FYEKMQ (reference sequence). The CDR3 consists of 15 residues. Trimming shortened V by 1 base and J by 0 bases, and 7 bases separated the two germline ends.